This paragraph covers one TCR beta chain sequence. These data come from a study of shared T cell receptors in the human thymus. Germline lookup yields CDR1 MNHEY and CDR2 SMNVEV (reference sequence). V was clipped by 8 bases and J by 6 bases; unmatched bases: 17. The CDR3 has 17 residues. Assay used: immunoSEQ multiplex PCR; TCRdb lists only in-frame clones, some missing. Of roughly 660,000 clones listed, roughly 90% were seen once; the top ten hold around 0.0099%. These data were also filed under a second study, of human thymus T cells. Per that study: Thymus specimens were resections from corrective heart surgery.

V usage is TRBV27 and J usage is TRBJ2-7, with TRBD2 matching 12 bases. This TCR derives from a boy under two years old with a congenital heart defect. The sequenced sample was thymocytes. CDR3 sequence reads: CASAGTSGPCDLCEQYF. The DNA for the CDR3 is TGTGCCAGCGCCGGGACTAGCGGGCCGTGTGACCTCTGCGAGCAGTACTTC.